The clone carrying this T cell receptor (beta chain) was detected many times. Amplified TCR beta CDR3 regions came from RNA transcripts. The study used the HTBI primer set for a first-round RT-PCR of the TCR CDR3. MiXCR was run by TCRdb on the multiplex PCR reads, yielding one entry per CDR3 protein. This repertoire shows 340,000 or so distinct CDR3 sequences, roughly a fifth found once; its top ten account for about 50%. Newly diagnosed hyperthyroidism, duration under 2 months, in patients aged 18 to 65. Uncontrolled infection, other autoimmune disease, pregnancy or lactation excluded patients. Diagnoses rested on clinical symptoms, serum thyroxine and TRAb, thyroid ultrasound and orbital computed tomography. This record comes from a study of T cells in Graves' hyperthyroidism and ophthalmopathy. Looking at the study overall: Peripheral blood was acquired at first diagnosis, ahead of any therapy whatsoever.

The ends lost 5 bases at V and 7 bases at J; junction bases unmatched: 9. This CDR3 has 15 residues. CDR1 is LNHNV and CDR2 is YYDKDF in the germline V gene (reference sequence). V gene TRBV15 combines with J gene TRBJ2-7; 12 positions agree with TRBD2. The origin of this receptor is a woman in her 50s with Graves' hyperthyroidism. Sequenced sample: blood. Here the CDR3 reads CATSGGTSGSGEQYF. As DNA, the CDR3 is TGTGCCACCAGCGGTGGGACTAGCGGGTCTGGGGAGCAGTACTTC.